This T cell receptor beta chain was identified during a study of shared clonotypes between healthy human individuals. Points from the study as a whole: Non-shared clonotypes had lower generation probabilities than clonotypes shared by all four sorted-subset donors.

The CDR3 is 13 residues long. Germline values: CDR1 LGHNA, CDR2 YSLEER. J gave up 16 bases and V 0 bases, and 6 bases lay outside the gene matches. Details on this clone: What it binds is unknown.

Division of CD4+ cells produced a CD45RA+ naive subset and a CD45RA-negative memory subset. Original analysis: Sequence data from immunoSEQ were junction-only and lacked quality scores; consequently, filtering differed. Sequencing was performed with immunoSEQ multiplex PCR; in TCRdb, only in-frame clones are kept and a portion is missing. The V and J calls and clone size were taken over from that table, and D and trimming were inferred from the DNA. The sample lists approximately 1,000,000 clones; 70% to 85% were seen once. The clonotype was recovered from a man between 18 and 29 years old in good health. Some clones in this sample may be carry-over from other donors' samples. Sample: memory CD4+ T cells from PBMCs. Subset indicated: CD45RA-negative fraction. V and J are TRBV4-3 and TRBJ2-1; 10 bases are shared with TRBD2. CDR3 in DNA: TGCGCCAGCAGCCAAGAGACTAGCGGGCGTCTTTTCTTC. Protein sequence: CASSQETSGRLFF.